This TCR beta chain was found in a study of T cells after yellow fever vaccination (dated 2019 in TCRdb). General notes on the study: Libraries from fractions with low cell numbers were prepared with the SMART-Seq v4 Ultra Low Input RNA kit. Bulk TCR alpha and beta repertoires were sequenced longitudinally to track T-cell clones before and after primary and booster YFV17D yellow fever vaccination. Two healthy male donors, one aged 18 to 30 and one aged 30 to 40 years, made up the cohort. Blood was collected at multiple timepoints before and after primary and secondary immunization, and bulk PBMC replicates and cell subsets were isolated.

The germline V end is reduced by 0 bases and the J end by 5 bases; junction bases left unmatched: 7. The germline V gene specifies SGHVS as CDR1 and FQNEAQ as CDR2. From the cysteine through the phenylalanine, the CDR3 covers 16 amino acids. The kept DNA is CDR3 alone, 48 bases in frame from the first base. Sequencing was performed on an Illumina NovaSeq 6000. TCR cDNA was made using 5'RACE template switching, a step that added a universal primer site and unique molecular identifiers. Priming of cDNA synthesis was performed from both the TCR alpha and TCR beta constant segments. Library amplification involved two PCR steps, and the second step added sample barcodes and sequencing adapters. Sequencing of the libraries was done on either Illumina HiSeq 2500 (2x100 bp) or NovaSeq (2x150 bp). The paper's processing steps were these. MIGEC handled demultiplexing of reads and collapsing into UMI consensus sequences, while MiXCR performed V(D)J alignment. Vaccine-responding clonotypes were identified with edgeR using replicate PBMC samples, with FDR below 0.01 and a log2 fold change above 5 up to day 15 being required. CD4 or CD8 identity was assigned to each bulk clonotype according to whether the clonotype was present at higher abundance in the sequenced CD4 repertoire or the sequenced CD8 repertoire. TCRdb's own reprocessing of the public reads used fastp at Q25 and MiXCR and kept productive beta chains. CDR3 protein sequences are deduplicated, and each keeps its most common genes and DNA. TCRdb, not the original authors, processed these V and J calls. The sample table contains 150,000 to 200,000 distinct CDR3 sequences; only one count was recorded for around 9.7% of them. The top ten clones comprise 35% to 40% of the sample.

Overall results and qualifications from the work: Because abundant contaminating clonotypes from the bulk population could be contained in FACS-sorted repertoires, computational filtering was required. Only two donors were included in the study, so the extent to which the findings can be generalized is limited. A small fraction of clonotypes showed up in both the CD4 and CD8 compartments, probably as a result of convergent recombination. After the booster, most clones that had expanded after primary vaccination were detected again (roughly 96% of CD4 and roughly nine tenths of CD8), suggesting broad maintenance of memory. Compared with the primary T-cell response, the secondary T-cell response was faster but weaker, reaching its peak on day 5 rather than on day 15.

The sample's treatment or condition label is to be understood as: live attenuated yellow fever vaccine strain. A standard Ficoll-Paque protocol was used to isolate PBMCs from peripheral blood. Dynabeads CD4 and CD8 positive selection kits were used to isolate CD4 and CD8 T-cell fractions. TriZol was used to extract RNA from bulk PBMCs, from CD4 and CD8 fractions, and from dextramer-positive and dextramer-negative fractions. This clonotype was detected many times. The target of this receptor is not known. No clone much larger than this one lies a single base away; base qualities are absent. The TCR comes from a man between 18 and 35 years old who received the YFV17D yellow fever vaccine. The rearranged chain carries TRBV7-8 and TRBJ2-5; 9 nucleotides in the junction match TRBD2. The material sequenced was CD8+ T cells sorted from PBMCs, taken 45 days after the yellow fever booster vaccination. The CDR3 corresponds to CASSLAVRGGMETQYF. The DNA sequence reads TGTGCCAGCAGCTTAGCGGTGCGGGGGGGCATGGAGACCCAGTACTTC.